The rows below give T cell receptor beta chains drawn from one sample of a study of Ad26.COV2.S vaccination and SARS-CoV-2 variants. Repertoires were generated with immunoSEQ multiplex PCR, while TCRdb's copy carries only in-frame clones and drops some. The sample consists of a few hundred thousand clones, 83% of them appearing once. The material was peripheral blood, obtained in a trial of Ad26.COV2.S vaccine versus placebo. The receptor set was obtained from a person between 18 and 59 years old who received the Ad26.COV2.S COVID-19 vaccine or a placebo. Both conserved end residues are part of each CDR3. D genes are given only for firm matches. Expanded clones are given a class, and other clones once, few, many or no size at all.

cdr3_nt,cdr3_aa,clone_size,v_call,j_call,d_call
TGTGCCAGCAGCTTATGGTCGGAAGTACTCCACTTT,CASSLWSEVLHF,.,TRBV11-3,TRBJ1-6,.
TGTGCCTGGAGAAAGGGGCGCGAGCAGTACTTC,CAWRKGREQYF,.,TRBV30,TRBJ2-7,.
TGTGCCAGCAGCCGACAGGGCAATCAGCCCCAGCATTTT,CASSRQGNQPQHF,.,TRBV6-2/TRBV6-3,TRBJ1-5,.
TGTGCCAGCAGGGGGGAGGGTCTCACTGAAGCTTTCTTT,CASRGEGLTEAFF,.,TRBV2,TRBJ1-1,.
TGTGCCATCAACGGGGGTGAGCAGTACTTC,CAINGGEQYF,.,TRBV2,TRBJ2-7,.
TGCGCCAGCAGTGAGTCGAGTGGATACTACGAGCAGTACTTC,CASSESSGYYEQYF,few,TRBV10-1,TRBJ2-7,.
TGTGCCAGCAGCCCTTCTCTAGCGGGACTATCCAATGAGCAGTTCTTC,CASSPSLAGLSNEQFF,few,TRBV5-4,TRBJ2-1,TRBD2
TGTGCCAGCAGTCCCGTCTTGGGGGGGACGAACACCGGGGAGCTGTTTTTT,CASSPVLGGTNTGELFF,once,TRBV6-6,TRBJ2-2,TRBD2
TGTGCCAGCAGTCCCCGTTTCACAGATACGCAGTATTTT,CASSPRFTDTQYF,.,TRBV27,TRBJ2-3,.
TGTGCCAGCAGCCAAGATTGGGCTAGCGGGGGGGAGTACCAAGGGACCCAGTACTTC,CASSQDWASGGEYQGTQYF,.,TRBV3-1/TRBV3-2,TRBJ2-5,TRBD2
TGTGCCAGTTCAGGAGCTGGGGCCAACGTCCTGACTTTC,CASSGAGANVLTF,.,TRBV5-4,TRBJ2-6,.
TGTGCCAGCATCTCTTTGACAGGGGCTTACTATGGCTACACCTTC,CASISLTGAYYGYTF,.,TRBV5-5,TRBJ1-2,TRBD1
TGCGCCAGCAGCTTGGGGCTTTCTAATCAGCCCCAGCATTTT,CASSLGLSNQPQHF,.,TRBV5-1,TRBJ1-5,.
TGTGCCAGCAGCCTACGCCCAATGTCCGGGACAGTTAATTCACCCCTCCACTTT,CASSLRPMSGTVNSPLHF,few,TRBV7-3,TRBJ1-6,TRBD1
TGCGCCAGCAGCCAGGACAGTTTGAACACTGAAGCTTTCTTT,CASSQDSLNTEAFF,.,TRBV5-1,TRBJ1-1,.
TGTGCCAGCAGCTTAGTAGGACGTCTCGGATATGGCTACACCTTC,CASSLVGRLGYGYTF,once,TRBV7-9,TRBJ1-2,.
TGTGCCAGCAGCGTACCGGGGGCGCCGGACGAGCAGTACTTC,CASSVPGAPDEQYF,.,TRBV7-9,TRBJ2-7,.
TGTGCCAGCAGCTTGTGGGACAGGGGGCAGAATGAGCAGTTCTTC,CASSLWDRGQNEQFF,.,TRBV5-5,TRBJ2-1,TRBD1
TGTGCCAGCAGCCTAACTCTAGCGGGGATCAGGGATACGCAGTATTTT,CASSLTLAGIRDTQYF,.,TRBV11-2,TRBJ2-3,TRBD2
TGTGCCAGCAGGAGGGGGGCCACTAATGAAAAACTGTTTTTT,CASRRGATNEKLFF,.,TRBV7-8,TRBJ1-4,.
TGTGCCAGCAGTGATCAGCCCGCTGGGGCCAACGTCCTGACTTTC,CASSDQPAGANVLTF,.,TRBV25-1,TRBJ2-6,.
TGTGCCAGCAGTGGCGGAACACCACCCTACGAGCAGTACTTC,CASSGGTPPYEQYF,many,TRBV6-2/TRBV6-3,TRBJ2-7,.
TGTGCCAGCAGTTCTCTCCAACTAGCGGACAGAATCTACGAGCAGTACTTC,CASSSLQLADRIYEQYF,.,TRBV27,TRBJ2-7,TRBD2
TGTGCCAGCAGCACGGGGGGAACAGACACTGAAGCTTTCTTT,CASSTGGTDTEAFF,.,TRBV21-1,TRBJ1-1,.
TGTGCCAGCAGCGCAAGGACAGGGCCATATGGCTACACCTTC,CASSARTGPYGYTF,.,TRBV3-1/TRBV3-2,TRBJ1-2,TRBD1
TGTGCCAGCAGTGCCAGGGGAAACCAGCCCCAGCATTTT,CASSARGNQPQHF,.,TRBV12-3/TRBV12-4,TRBJ1-5,.
TGTGCCAGCAGCAAGAACGGGGGGGGGACCCAGTACTTC,CASSKNGGGTQYF,.,TRBV13,TRBJ2-5,TRBD2
TGCAGTGCTAGCGGGGGGGAGACCCAGTACTTC,CSASGGETQYF,many,TRBV20-1,TRBJ2-5,TRBD2
TGCGCCAGCAGCTTGGAAGGCATACAGGGCACTGAAGCTTTCTTT,CASSLEGIQGTEAFF,.,TRBV5-1,TRBJ1-1,.
TGCGCCAGCAGCCCTGATGCCATCCTGGAGAGCACTGAAGCTTTCTTT,CASSPDAILESTEAFF,.,TRBV5-1,TRBJ1-1,.
TGTGCCAGCAGCTTAGAAAGGTGGGGCGAGCGGCTCTACGAGCAGTACTTC,CASSLERWGERLYEQYF,.,TRBV7-2,TRBJ2-7,.
TGTGCCAGCAGTTCTCGACTAGCGGGGGGGCCAGATACGCAGTATTTT,CASSSRLAGGPDTQYF,.,TRBV28,TRBJ2-3,TRBD2
TGTGCCAGCTCGTACGGAATCTATGGCTACACCTTC,CASSYGIYGYTF,.,TRBV28,TRBJ1-2,.
TGTGCCAGCAGTGAAGACCCCTCTGGAAACACCATATATTTT,CASSEDPSGNTIYF,few,TRBV2,TRBJ1-3,.
TGTGCCAGCAGCCCTTGGACTAGCGGGGGGGCTGGAAATGAGCAGTTCTTC,CASSPWTSGGAGNEQFF,.,TRBV6-2/TRBV6-3,TRBJ2-1,TRBD2
TGTGCCAGCAGCGTGGGGGCAGGAACTGAAGCTTTCTTT,CASSVGAGTEAFF,once,TRBV2,TRBJ1-1,.
TGTGCCACCGGGGCGATCGACTCATACACAGATACGCAGTATTTT,CATGAIDSYTDTQYF,.,TRBV2,TRBJ2-3,.
TGTGCCAGCAGCTCCTTGGCCTCAGATACGCAGTATTTT,CASSSLASDTQYF,.,TRBV5-5,TRBJ2-3,.
TGTGCCAGCAGCTTAGGGCGCCAGGGTGGCTACACCTTC,CASSLGRQGGYTF,few,TRBV7-2,TRBJ1-2,.
TGTGCCAGCAGCCCTACGGGGGCCTCCTACAATGAGCAGTTCTTC,CASSPTGASYNEQFF,.,TRBV4-2,TRBJ2-1,.
TGTGCCTGGAGTGAGGGGTTCAGCACAGATACGCAGTATTTT,CAWSEGFSTDTQYF,.,TRBV30,TRBJ2-3,.
TGTGCCAGCAGTTTAGAGGGTGGCCAGCCCCAGCATTTT,CASSLEGGQPQHF,few,TRBV12-3/TRBV12-4,TRBJ1-5,.
TGTGCCAGCAGCCGGGACAGACTTAGCAATCAGCCCCAGCATTTT,CASSRDRLSNQPQHF,.,TRBV7-2,TRBJ1-5,TRBD1
TGTGCCAGCAGTTCTTCCCGGGACAGACTCGATGGCTACACCTTC,CASSSSRDRLDGYTF,.,TRBV6-5,TRBJ1-2,TRBD1
TGTGCCAGCAGCTTAATAAATGAAAAACTGTTTTTT,CASSLINEKLFF,.,TRBV5-6,TRBJ1-4,.
TGTGCCAGCAGCCCAGGGGGAGGGGTCCAAGAGACCCAGTACTTC,CASSPGGGVQETQYF,.,TRBV9,TRBJ2-5,.
TGTGCCACCAGCAGAGATCACCCCCTCCGGGACAGGGGTGAACCCCTCCACTTT,CATSRDHPLRDRGEPLHF,few,TRBV15,TRBJ1-6,TRBD1
TGTGCCAGCAGCTTAACCCAGGGGGCGGACACAGATACGCAGTATTTT,CASSLTQGADTDTQYF,.,TRBV11-3,TRBJ2-3,TRBD1
TGTGCCTGGAGTCAACTAGCGGGAGTTGCAGATACGCAGTATTTT,CAWSQLAGVADTQYF,few,TRBV30,TRBJ2-3,TRBD2
TGTGCCAGCAGTTATGGGAGGGAAACAGATACGCAGTATTTT,CASSYGRETDTQYF,.,TRBV6-6,TRBJ2-3,TRBD2
TGTGCCAGCTTTCGATGGGGTACGCAGTATTTT,CASFRWGTQYF,.,TRBV7-3,TRBJ2-3,.
TGTGCCAGCAATCTGGGACTAGCGATCGAGCAGTACTTC,CASNLGLAIEQYF,.,TRBV6-5,TRBJ2-7,TRBD2
TGTGCCAGCAGTTTCGACAGGACGGGTAATTCACCCCTCCACTTT,CASSFDRTGNSPLHF,.,TRBV6-4,TRBJ1-6,.
TGTGCCAGCAGCTTACAGGCAGCGAATCAGCCCCAGCATTTT,CASSLQAANQPQHF,few,TRBV7-2,TRBJ1-5,.
TGTGCCAGCAGCTTACACAACAGGGTGGGGACTGAAGCTTTCTTT,CASSLHNRVGTEAFF,.,TRBV7-2,TRBJ1-1,.